These 3 T cell receptor beta chains were sequenced from one sample in a study of blood T cells in healthy people across ages. It was with a sample-barcoded 5' primer and a J-beta primer mix that a second PCR of roughly 6 to 11 cycles was run. TCRdb re-derived calls from the 5' RACE reads in MiXCR, one entry per CDR3 protein. The data contain approximately 810,000 distinct CDR3 sequences, about 34% of them singletons. The sequenced sample consisted of blood. The receptor set was obtained from a young man in good health.

At least ten counts were recorded for this clonotype. The chain recombines TRBV4-2 with TRBJ2-1; maybe TRBD1 (6 bases). The V gene's germline CDR1 is LGHNA and CDR2 YNFKEQ. This CDR3 spans 17 amino acids. Trimming cost V 0 bases and J 5 bases, with 17 bases left between them. CDR3 in amino acids: CASSQDLRQDLNNEQFF. The CDR3 DNA sequence: TGTGCCAGCAGCCAAGATCTTCGACAGGACCTAAACAATGAGCAGTTCTTC.

Points on this clonotype: The junction shows a germline mismatch at one end, possibly a read error. The gene calls are TRBV2 and TRBJ1-3; D remains unclear. Germline CDR1 SNHLY, CDR2 FYNNEI. This CDR3 is 18 amino acids long. The CDR3 spells CAGSEALLTAATGNTIYF. The CDR3 coding sequence is TGTGCCGGCAGTGAAGCGCTTCTAACGGCAGCTACTGGAAACACCATATATTTT.

Many counts were recorded for this clonotype. This chain links TRBV7-2 with TRBJ2-3; D gene unclear. Trimming left V 4 bases short and J 5 bases short, with 10 bases between. CDR1 and CDR2 from the germline V gene are SGHTA and FQGNSA. This CDR3 has 13 amino acids. In DNA, the CDR3 is TGTGCCAGCAGCTCGAAAATCTTAGATACGCAGTATTTT. It is translated as CASSSKILDTQYF.